This T cell receptor (beta chain) is drawn from a study of T cell repertoires in cytomegalovirus infection. Study context: Researchers turned to recently identified HLA-C-restricted CMV epitopes as well as well-studied HLA-B-restricted ones. In public TCR beta signatures, there were indications of both CMV infection and matching HLA type.

One entry per CDR3 protein results from TCRdb running MiXCR on the reads. The sample contains approximately 390,000 distinct CDR3 sequences, roughly 34% of which appear only once. General observations from the study: In two of eight donors, the top clonotype was HLA-C-restricted CMV-specific.

The germline CDR1 and CDR2 sequences are SGHTA and FQGNSA. With V trimmed by 1 base and J by 4 bases, 7 bases remained unmatched. The CDR3 totals 16 residues. Ten or more counts support this clonotype. Its antigen is undetermined. This receptor was taken from a human donor in good health (CMV status not recorded). Some clones in this sample may be carry-over from other donors' samples. The V and J genes are TRBV7-2 and TRBJ1-2; 9 bases are a match to TRBD1. Here the sequenced sample was cultured PBMCs, taken from culture after CMV antigen stimulation. CDR3 loop: CASSLEGQGNLYGYTF. The CDR3 DNA sequence: TGTGCCAGCAGCTTAGAGGGACAGGGTAATCTCTATGGCTACACCTTC.